The present entry profiles one T cell receptor (beta chain) with its context. Antigen: not known. The protocol was immunoSEQ multiplex PCR, while the TCRdb copy is restricted to in-frame clones and leaves out a portion. The profile shows 440,000 or so clones, 89% of them singletons. As for treatment: over 15 received Ad26.COV2.S at low or high dose, single or two shots; about 5 received placebo; per-sample allocation not given. Sampling was done on day 63 after the first vaccine or placebo injection. The record originates from a study of Ad26.COV2.S vaccination and SARS-CoV-2 variants. Study-wide results and limits: Vaccine and placebo recipients had comparable breadth of non-spike TCRs.

The germline V gene has CDR1 SGDLS and CDR2 YYNGEE. The ends were cut back, 0 bases at V and 4 bases at J, with 13 bases in the middle. CDR3 length equals 15 residues. This chain links TRBV9 with TRBJ1-2; possibly TRBD1 for D (6 bases). The input for sequencing was peripheral blood, taken in a trial of Ad26.COV2.S vaccine versus placebo. This TCR was recovered from a person aged 18-65 years who received the Ad26.COV2.S COVID-19 vaccine or a placebo. DNA of the CDR3: TGTGCCAGCAGCGTAGACCCCGAGGGGGGCTATGGCTACACCTTC. Protein sequence: CASSVDPEGGYGYTF.